Sequencing of this TCR beta chain was carried out in a study of blood T cell repertoires in COVID-19. Study overall: Samples taken during acute and convalescent COVID-19 were collected in the United States, Italy and Spain. T cells, B-cell-depleted T cells, or PBMCs supplied cDNA or gDNA.

Original data processing: Reference gene primer amplification gave nucleated cell count estimates. Here immunoSEQ multiplex PCR was the method, and the copy in TCRdb shows in-frame clones only, minus some. The D gene and trimming were derived from the DNA, and the V and J assignments and clone size from that table. The sample holds 25,000 to 35,000 clones; 88% are singletons and the top ten take more than 25%. V dropped 0 bases and J dropped 5 bases, with 9 bases sitting between them. The length of the CDR3 is 14 residues. CDR1 is SGDLS and CDR2 is YYNGEE in the germline V gene. The V and J genes are TRBV9 and TRBJ2-1; no definite D call. This receptor was identified in a human donor in a cohort sampled during active COVID-19. Material: peripheral blood. This chain's CDR3 is CASSVGSVHNEQFF. The CDR3 DNA reads TGTGCCAGCAGCGTAGGGAGCGTCCACAATGAGCAGTTCTTC. Variable domain in full (rest from reference TRBV9 and TRBJ2-1): DSGVTQTPKHLITATGQRVTLRCSPRSGDLSVYWYQQSLDQGLQFLIQYYNGEERAKGNILERFSAQQFPDLHSELNLSSLELGDSALYFCASSVGSVHNEQFFGPGTRLTVL.